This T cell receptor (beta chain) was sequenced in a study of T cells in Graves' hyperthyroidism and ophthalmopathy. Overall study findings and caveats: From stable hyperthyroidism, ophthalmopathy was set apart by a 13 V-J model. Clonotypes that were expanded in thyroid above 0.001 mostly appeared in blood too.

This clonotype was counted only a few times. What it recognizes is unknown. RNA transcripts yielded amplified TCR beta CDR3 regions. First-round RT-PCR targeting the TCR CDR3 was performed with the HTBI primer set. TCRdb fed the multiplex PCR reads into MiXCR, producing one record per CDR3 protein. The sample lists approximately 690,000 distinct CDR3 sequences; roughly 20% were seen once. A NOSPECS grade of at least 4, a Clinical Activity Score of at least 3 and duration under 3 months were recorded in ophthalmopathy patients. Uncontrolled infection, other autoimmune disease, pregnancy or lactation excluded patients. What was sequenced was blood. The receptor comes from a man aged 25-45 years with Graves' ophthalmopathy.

The CDR3 spells CASSPTAISTDTQYF. The CDR3 nucleotides read TGCGCCAGCAGCCCTACAGCTATTAGCACAGATACGCAGTATTTT. The rearrangement links TRBV5-1 to TRBJ2-3; unclear D gene. This CDR3 has 15 amino acids. Deletions cut 4 bases from V and 0 bases from J, with 12 bases between. The germline V gene encodes CDR1 SGHRS and CDR2 YFSETQ.